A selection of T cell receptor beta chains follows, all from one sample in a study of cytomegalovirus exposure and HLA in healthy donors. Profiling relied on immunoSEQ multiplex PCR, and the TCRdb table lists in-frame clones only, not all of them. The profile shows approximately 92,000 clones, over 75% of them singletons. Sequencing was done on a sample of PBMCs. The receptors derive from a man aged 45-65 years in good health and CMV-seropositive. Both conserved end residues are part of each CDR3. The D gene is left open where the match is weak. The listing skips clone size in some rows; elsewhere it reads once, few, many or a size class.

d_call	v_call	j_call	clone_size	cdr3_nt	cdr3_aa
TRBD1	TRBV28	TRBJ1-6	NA	TGTGCCAGCAGGATGACAGGGGGTCTTTCACCCCTCCACTTT	CASRMTGGLSPLHF
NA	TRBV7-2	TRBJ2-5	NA	TGTGCCAGCAGCTTTATGGGCTCCCACGAGACCCAGTACTTC	CASSFMGSHETQYF
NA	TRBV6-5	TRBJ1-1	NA	TGTGCCAGCAGTTACCTCGGAGCCATGAACACTGAAGCTTTCTTT	CASSYLGAMNTEAFF
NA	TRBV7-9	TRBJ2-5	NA	TGTGCCAGCAGCTTACTTAGTGGAGAGACCCAGTACTTC	CASSLLSGETQYF
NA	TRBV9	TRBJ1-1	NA	TGTGCCAGCAGCGACAGGATTGGCACTGAAGCTTTCTTT	CASSDRIGTEAFF
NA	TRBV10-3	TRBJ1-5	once	TGTGCCATCAGTACCGGTGGAGACAATCAGCCCCAGCATTTT	CAISTGGDNQPQHF
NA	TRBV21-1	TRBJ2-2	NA	TGTGCCAGCAGCCCGGGTTCGTGCAGGGGGAACACCGGGGAGCTGTTTTTT	CASSPGSCRGNTGELFF
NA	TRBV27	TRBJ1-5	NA	TGTGCCAGCAGTTTATCGGGGGGGCCCCAGCATTTT	CASSLSGGPQHF
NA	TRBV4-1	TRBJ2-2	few	TGCGCCAGCAGCCAAGAGTCCTTCCAGGGATCGGGCACCGGGGAGCTGTTTTTT	CASSQESFQGSGTGELFF
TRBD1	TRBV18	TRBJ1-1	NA	TGTGCCAGCTCACCAGGACAGGGGTCTGAAGCTTTCTTT	CASSPGQGSEAFF
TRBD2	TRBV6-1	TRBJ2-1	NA	TGTGCCAGCATAGGGCGGGGGGCAAACAATGAGCAGTTCTTC	CASIGRGANNEQFF
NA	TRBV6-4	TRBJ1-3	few	TGTGCCAGCAGTGACTCGGCCTCTGGAAACACCATATATTTT	CASSDSASGNTIYF
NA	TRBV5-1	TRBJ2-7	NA	TGCGCCAGCAGCTTGGATGACAATTCCTCCGAGCAGTACTTC	CASSLDDNSSEQYF
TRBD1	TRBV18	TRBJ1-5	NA	TGTGCCAGCTCACAGGGACAGGGGTTGGGGCAGCCCCAGCATTTT	CASSQGQGLGQPQHF
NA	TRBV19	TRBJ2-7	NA	TGTGCCAGTAGTTCCTTACAGAATACCTATGAGCAGTACTTC	CASSSLQNTYEQYF
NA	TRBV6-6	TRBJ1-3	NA	TGTGCCGTCAAACAGGGAGCCGGAAACACCATATATTTT	CAVKQGAGNTIYF
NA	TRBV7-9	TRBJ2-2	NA	TGTGCCGGGCCGGGGGAGGAAAGCGGGGAGCTGTTTTTT	CAGPGEESGELFF
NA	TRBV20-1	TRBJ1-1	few	TGCAGTGTGCGGGTCGGGGCTGAAGCTTTCTTT	CSVRVGAEAFF
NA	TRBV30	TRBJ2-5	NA	TGTGCCTGGACCGGACAGCCGTACGGGGCCCAGTACTTC	CAWTGQPYGAQYF
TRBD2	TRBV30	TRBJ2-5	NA	TGTGCCTGGAGTGTACTAGCGGGGCATCTTGGAGAGACCCAGTACTTC	CAWSVLAGHLGETQYF
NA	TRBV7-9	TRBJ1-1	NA	TGTGCCAGCAGCTTCCAGGAGGACACTGAAGCTTTCTTT	CASSFQEDTEAFF
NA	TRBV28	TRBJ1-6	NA	TGTGCCAGCAATTCAGGGGCACCCCTCCACTTT	CASNSGAPLHF
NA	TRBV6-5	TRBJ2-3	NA	TGTGCCAGCAATCCCGGGACTGGCACAGATACGCAGTATTTT	CASNPGTGTDTQYF
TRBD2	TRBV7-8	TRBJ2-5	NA	TGTGCCAGCTCAAATGGGGGAATTCTAGCGGGGGTACAAGAGACCCAGTACTTC	CASSNGGILAGVQETQYF
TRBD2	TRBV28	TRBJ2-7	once	TGTGCCAGCAGTCCGGGACTAGAGGTCTACGAGCAGTACTTC	CASSPGLEVYEQYF
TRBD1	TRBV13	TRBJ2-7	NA	TGTGCCAGCAGCTTAGGCAGGGGGTTAGACGAGCAGTACTTC	CASSLGRGLDEQYF
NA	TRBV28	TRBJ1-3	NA	TGTGCCAGCAGCCCCCGGGGGGTAGGAAACACCATATATTTT	CASSPRGVGNTIYF
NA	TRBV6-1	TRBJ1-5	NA	TGTGCCAGCAGTGATGGGACTAAAGGGCAGCCCCAGCATTTT	CASSDGTKGQPQHF
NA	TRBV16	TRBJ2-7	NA	TGTGCCAGCAGCCAATCATCCAGGGGGGTTTCCTACGAGCAGTACTTC	CASSQSSRGVSYEQYF
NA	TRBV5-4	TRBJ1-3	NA	TGTGCCAGCAGCTTGGTCGGGGGAGAGGGATCTGGAAACACCATATATTTT	CASSLVGGEGSGNTIYF
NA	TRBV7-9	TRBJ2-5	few	TGTGCCAGCAGCTTAGCGGGGGGCCAAGAGACCCAGTACTTC	CASSLAGGQETQYF
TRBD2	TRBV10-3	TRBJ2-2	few	TGTGCCATCAGTGAGTTCACTAGCGGGGCGAACACCGGGGAGCTGTTTTTT	CAISEFTSGANTGELFF
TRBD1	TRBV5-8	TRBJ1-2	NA	TGTGCCAGCAGCTCGGGACAGGGATCGAGCTATGGCTACACCTTC	CASSSGQGSSYGYTF
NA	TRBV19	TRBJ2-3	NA	TGTGCCAGTAGTAGGAGTTTCGGCGGAAACACAGATACGCAGTATTTT	CASSRSFGGNTDTQYF
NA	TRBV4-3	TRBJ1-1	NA	TGCGCCAGCAGCCTGGAATCTTCCCGGGGAGCTTTCTTT	CASSLESSRGAFF
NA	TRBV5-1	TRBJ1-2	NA	TGCGCCAGCAGCTTGGGTACTTTGACAGATAACTATGGCTACACCTTC	CASSLGTLTDNYGYTF
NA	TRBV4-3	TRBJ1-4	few	TGCGCCAGCAGCCCCGCGGGAGGAGAAAAACTGTTTTTT	CASSPAGGEKLFF
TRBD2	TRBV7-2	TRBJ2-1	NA	TGTGCCAGCAGCTTAGGTCTAGCGGGGGGTCACAATGAGCAGTTCTTC	CASSLGLAGGHNEQFF
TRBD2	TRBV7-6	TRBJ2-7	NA	TGTGCCAGCAGCTTCCTCGGGACTAGCGGGCGTGGGACCTACGAGCAGTACTTC	CASSFLGTSGRGTYEQYF
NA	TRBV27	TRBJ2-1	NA	TGTGCCAGCAGTTTATCGGGTCAGGGTAAAATCCTCGGTGAGCAGTTCTTC	CASSLSGQGKILGEQFF
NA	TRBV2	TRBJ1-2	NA	TGTGCCAGCAGTGAAAGGCAGGGGATTTACGGCTACACCTTC	CASSERQGIYGYTF